Sequencing of this T cell receptor beta chain was carried out in a study of shared clonotypes between healthy human individuals. Some clones are missing from TCRdb's copy, which holds only in-frame ones; the method was immunoSEQ multiplex PCR. Of 1,100,000 or so clones in the sample, approximately 80% were seen once. This clone was detected only a few times. The sequence was collected from a man aged 18 to 30 in good health. Some clones in this sample may be carry-over from other donors' samples. The sequenced material came from memory CD4+ T cells from PBMCs. The subset denotes: CD45RA-negative fraction.

This CDR3 reads CSGSQGAGYTEAFF. DNA of the CDR3: TGCAGCGGCTCACAGGGGGCCGGGTACACTGAAGCTTTCTTT. The chain joins TRBV29-1 to TRBJ1-1; TRBD1 matches at 9 bases. Trimming took 7 bases from V and 3 from J; bases not matched to a gene: 9. The CDR3 has 14 amino acids. Germline V gene lookup returns CDR1 SQVTM and CDR2 ANQGSEA.